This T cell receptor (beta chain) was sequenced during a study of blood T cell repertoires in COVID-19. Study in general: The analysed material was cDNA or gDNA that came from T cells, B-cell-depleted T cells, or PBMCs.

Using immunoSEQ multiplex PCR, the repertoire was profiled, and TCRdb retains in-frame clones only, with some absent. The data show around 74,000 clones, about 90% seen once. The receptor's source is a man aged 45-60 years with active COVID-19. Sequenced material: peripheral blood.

CDR3 bases: TGCGCCAGCAGCCCCCCAGAGCGGGGTGACAATGAGCAGTTCTTC. Residues: CASSPPERGDNEQFF. J is TRBJ2-1 and V is TRBV4-1, with 7 positions matching TRBD2. The CDR3 has 15 residues. CDR1 and CDR2 (germline): MGHRA, YSYEKL. The V segment lost 4 bases and the J segment 5 bases; nucleotides outside the gene matches: 8.